A selection of T cell receptor beta chains follows, all from one sample in a study of blood T cell repertoires in COVID-19. Data came from immunoSEQ multiplex PCR; TCRdb stores just in-frame clones and leaves some out. The table shows about 160,000 clones, with around 84% occurring only once. Sequenced input: peripheral blood. The source of these receptors is a human donor with acute or convalescent COVID-19. The donor label of this sample is uncertain. The CDR3 runs from the conserved cysteine through the conserved F or W. A D gene is named only where the DNA matches it firmly. Size is stated for part of the rows, as once, few or many counts, or as a class when the clone is expanded.

abundance,v_gene,len,d_gene,j_gene,CDR3aa,CDR3nt
NA,TRBV2,12,NA,TRBJ1-1,CASTGEVVEAFF,TGTGCCAGCACGGGGGAGGTAGTTGAAGCTTTCTTT
few,TRBV2,15,TRBD2,TRBJ2-5,CASSSERGGQETQYF,TGTGCCAGCAGTTCGGAGCGGGGGGGCCAAGAGACCCAGTACTTC
NA,TRBV21-1,15,NA,TRBJ1-2,CASSSTGTGGDGYTF,TGTGCCAGCAGCTCGACCGGGACAGGGGGCGATGGCTACACCTTC
NA,TRBV30,11,NA,TRBJ2-1,CAWNPGIGQFF,TGTGCCTGGAATCCAGGGATTGGGCAGTTCTTC
NA,TRBV7-8,18,TRBD2,TRBJ2-3,CASSLGGGTSGVTDTQYF,TGTGCCAGCAGCTTAGGGGGTGGGACTAGCGGGGTTACAGATACGCAGTATTTT
NA,TRBV18,15,NA,TRBJ2-1,CASSPRQTLGNEQFF,TGTGCCAGCTCACCACGACAGACCTTGGGTAATGAGCAGTTCTTC
NA,TRBV7-6,19,TRBD1,TRBJ1-3,CASSMGQGSGQLSGNTIYF,TGTGCCAGCAGCATGGGACAGGGAAGTGGGCAACTCTCTGGAAACACCATATATTTT
NA,TRBV6-5,14,TRBD1,TRBJ2-7,CASRLRQGANEQYF,TGTGCCAGCAGACTTCGACAGGGGGCGAACGAGCAGTACTTC
NA,TRBV20-1,11,TRBD1,TRBJ1-1,CSVTGATEAFF,TGCAGTGTCACAGGGGCCACTGAAGCTTTCTTT
NA,TRBV7-9,15,NA,TRBJ2-1,CASSPPPGDYNEQFF,TGTGCCAGCAGCCCACCTCCCGGGGATTACAATGAGCAGTTCTTC
NA,TRBV11-3,13,NA,TRBJ2-5,CASSLDDGGTQYF,TGTGCCAGCAGCTTAGATGACGGCGGGACCCAGTACTTC
NA,TRBV19,15,NA,TRBJ2-7,CASSISPRGGYEQYF,TGTGCCAGTAGTATAAGCCCGAGGGGGGGCTACGAGCAGTACTTC
NA,TRBV7-7,14,NA,TRBJ1-6,CASSLAARNSPLHF,TGTGCCAGCAGCTTAGCGGCTAGGAATTCACCCCTCCACTTT
NA,TRBV19,15,NA,TRBJ2-1,CASSIGVGSPNEQFF,TGTGCCAGTAGTATAGGAGTGGGTAGCCCGAATGAGCAGTTCTTC
NA,TRBV10-3,13,TRBD1,TRBJ1-2,CAIKAGGSDGYTF,TGTGCCATCAAGGCAGGGGGGTCGGATGGCTACACCTTC
NA,TRBV7-8,14,NA,TRBJ1-2,CASSLGPGNYGYTF,TGTGCCAGCAGCTTAGGTCCAGGGAACTATGGCTACACCTTC
NA,TRBV7-2,15,TRBD1,TRBJ1-5,CASSLARTGGQPQHF,TGTGCCAGCAGCTTAGCTAGGACAGGGGGTCAGCCCCAGCATTTT
NA,TRBV3-1/TRBV3-2,14,NA,TRBJ1-2,CASSQVFREDGYTF,TGTGCCAGCAGCCAAGTTTTCAGGGAGGATGGCTACACCTTC
once,TRBV9,17,TRBD1,TRBJ1-6,CASSVGGQGRSNSPLHF,TGTGCCAGCAGCGTAGGTGGACAGGGTAGGAGTAATTCACCCCTCCACTTT
NA,TRBV3-1/TRBV3-2,14,NA,TRBJ1-6,CASSQTGYNSPLHF,TGTGCCAGCAGCCAAACAGGGTATAATTCACCCCTCCACTTT
NA,TRBV6-5,14,TRBD1,TRBJ1-2,CASSLKPLGQEMTF,TGTGCCAGCAGTTTGAAACCCTTAGGACAGGAGATGACCTTC
NA,TRBV20-1,14,NA,TRBJ1-3,CSASWASSGNTIYF,TGCAGTGCTAGTTGGGCGAGCTCTGGAAACACCATATATTTT
once,TRBV7-2,15,NA,TRBJ1-2,CASTRRAGDNYGYTF,TGTGCCAGCACCAGGAGAGCAGGGGATAACTATGGCTACACCTTC
NA,TRBV7-2,16,NA,TRBJ1-4,CASSLGGRGANEKLFF,TGTGCCAGCAGCTTAGGCGGTCGGGGGGCTAATGAAAAACTGTTTTTT
NA,TRBV4-1,13,NA,TRBJ1-2,CASSQGQNYGYTF,TGCGCCAGCAGCCAAGGGCAGAACTATGGCTACACCTTC
NA,TRBV19,16,TRBD1,TRBJ1-5,CASSPGQGKSHQPQHF,TGTGCCAGTAGTCCCGGACAGGGAAAGAGTCATCAGCCCCAGCATTTT
once,TRBV7-2,17,TRBD2,TRBJ2-5,CASSLASSSGGVETQYF,TGTGCCAGCAGCTTAGCTTCCTCTAGCGGGGGGGTGGAGACCCAGTACTTC
NA,TRBV14,11,NA,TRBJ2-7,CASSHSYEQYF,TGTGCCAGCAGCCACAGCTACGAGCAGTACTTC
NA,TRBV2,17,NA,TRBJ1-5,CASSGMLGARYHQPQHF,TGTGCCAGCAGTGGGATGTTAGGGGCCCGTTACCATCAGCCCCAGCATTTT
NA,TRBV18,17,TRBD2,TRBJ2-1,CASSPETAGGPYNEQFF,TGTGCCAGCTCACCCGAGACGGCGGGGGGGCCCTACAATGAGCAGTTCTTC
NA,TRBV15,14,NA,TRBJ1-2,CATSRGMQYYGYTF,TGTGCCACCAGCAGAGGAATGCAGTACTATGGCTACACCTTC
NA,TRBV2,13,NA,TRBJ1-1,CASSERGNTEAFF,TGTGCCAGCAGTGAAAGGGGGAACACTGAAGCTTTCTTT
NA,TRBV1,15,NA,TRBJ2-5,CTSSLAGLSQETQYF,TGCACCAGCAGCCTAGCCGGACTATCTCAAGAGACCCAGTACTTC
NA,TRBV18,19,TRBD1,TRBJ2-6,CASSPPGTGGSRGANVLTF,TGTGCCAGCTCACCTCCCGGGACAGGGGGCTCTCGTGGGGCCAACGTCCTGACTTTC
NA,TRBV18,15,TRBD1,TRBJ1-1,CASSPWTGRDTEAFF,TGTGCCAGCTCACCGTGGACAGGGAGGGACACTGAAGCTTTCTTT
NA,TRBV4-2,17,TRBD1,TRBJ1-6,CASSQEITPQGASPLHF,TGTGCCAGCAGCCAAGAAATAACCCCACAGGGGGCATCGCCCCTCCACTTT
NA,TRBV5-6,14,NA,TRBJ2-4,CASSFRGSKNIQYF,TGTGCCAGCAGCTTCAGGGGTTCCAAAAACATTCAGTACTTC
NA,TRBV5-6,14,TRBD1,TRBJ1-6,CASKSGTGNSPLHF,TGTGCCAGCAAATCGGGGACAGGAAATTCACCCCTCCACTTT